The 16 T cell receptor beta chains in this list originate from one sample, sequenced in a study of OX40 agonist ivuxolimab in advanced cancers. Libraries were constructed by the immunoSEQ multiplex PCR assay. The clones in this table, taken by TCRdb from immuneACCESS, are in-frame only. Not every clone is retained; where verified, under half of the shortfall comes from an unresolved V gene, and the cause of the rest is unknown. Counted in this sample were tens of thousands of clones; about 90% of them appeared once. Clones ranked in the top ten supply 4% to 5% of the sample. Specimen: CD4+ or CD8+ T cells sorted from blood, collected in a trial of the OX40 agonist ivuxolimab. These receptors were obtained from an adult with an advanced solid tumor such as melanoma, head and neck, liver or kidney cancer.

The chain has TRBV4-3 and TRBJ2-2, with a tentative D call TRBD2 (5 bases). The CDR3 spans 15 residues. V was pared by 0 bases and J by 3 bases, with 8 bases between. Germline V gives CDR1 LGHNA, CDR2 YSLEER. The CDR3 loop reads CASSQEERYTGELFF. DNA for the CDR3: TGCGCCAGCAGCCAAGAGGAGCGGTACACCGGGGAGCTGTTTTTT.

The chain carries TRBV9 and TRBJ1-1; 9 bases align to TRBD1. Germline V gene sequence: CDR1 SGDLS, CDR2 YYNGEE. J gave up 2 bases and V 3 bases, and 2 bases lay outside the gene matches. CDR3 length: 14 amino acids. The CDR3 loop is CASSGTGANTEAFF. The CDR3 nucleotides read TGTGCCAGCAGCGGGACAGGGGCCAACACTGAAGCTTTCTTT.

V is TRBV6-6 and J is TRBJ2-1; perhaps D is TRBD1 or TRBD2 (5 bases each). V lost 0 bases and J lost 11, with 11 bases in between. Germline CDR1 and CDR2: MNHNY and SVGAGI (reference sequence). CDR3 length: 13 residues. For the CDR3, the DNA is TGTGCCAGCAGTTACTCGAATGGGGGAAAGCAGTTCTTC. Its protein product is CASSYSNGGKQFF.

The rearrangement joins TRBV29-1 to TRBJ1-2; D may be TRBD1 (6 bases). Germline values: CDR1 SQVTM, CDR2 ANQGSEA. The germline V and J ends were trimmed by 0 bases and 3 bases, with 8 bases remaining between them. The CDR3 has 13 residues. The DNA of the CDR3 is TGCAGCGTTGAAGACTGGACAGACTATGGCTACACCTTC. The encoded protein is CSVEDWTDYGYTF. Full variable domain (outside the CDR3, taken from reference TRBV29-1 and TRBJ1-2): SAVISQKPSRDICQRGTSLTIQCQVDSQVTMMFWYRQQPGQSLTLIATANQGSEATYESGFVIDKFPISRPNLTFSTLTVSNMSPEDSSIYLCSVEDWTDYGYTFGSGTRLTVV.

The chain recombines TRBV28 with TRBJ2-3; D is undetermined. The CDR3 length is 14 residues. V shed 1 base and J shed 3 bases, with 8 bases lying between them. CDR1 is MDHEN, CDR2 SYDVKM, per germline. CDR3 coding DNA: TGTGCCAGCAGTTTATCCCTCAAGACAGATACGCAGTATTTT. Translating gives CASSLSLKTDTQYF. Supplemented by reference TRBV28 and TRBJ2-3, the full variable domain reads DVKVTQSSRYLVKRTGEKVFLECVQDMDHENMFWYRQDPGLGLRLIYFSYDVKMKEKGDIPEGYSVSREKKERFSLILESASTNQTSMYLCASSLSLKTDTQYFGPGTRLTVL.

The chain couples TRBV4-1 to TRBJ2-3, with D possibly matching TRBD2 (5 bases). This CDR3 spans 17 amino acids. The germline V gene encodes CDR1 MGHRA and CDR2 YSYEKL. With 4 bases removed from V and 4 bases from J, the gap between germline ends came to 21 bases. CDR3 sequence (DNA): TGCGCCAGCAGCCCTCTAACTAGTGGGGAGATGGCAGATACGCAGTATTTT. Its translation: CASSPLTSGEMADTQYF.

The V and J genes are TRBV7-3 and TRBJ2-3; 9 bases line up with TRBD2. V trimming: 1 base; J trimming: 4 bases; junction bases outside the gene matches: 3. The CDR3 runs 15 residues. From germline, CDR1 is SGHTA and CDR2 FQGTGA. This chain's CDR3 is CASSLSGGAADTQYF. CDR3 DNA sequence: TGTGCCAGCAGCTTAAGCGGGGGGGCGGCAGATACGCAGTATTTT. The full variable domain, in which reference TRBV7-3 and TRBJ2-3 provide the parts outside the CDR3, is GAGVSQTPSNKVTEKGKYVELRCDPISGHTALYWYRQSLGQGPEFLIYFQGTGAADDSGLPNDRFFAVRPEGSVSTLKIQRTERGDSAVYLCASSLSGGAADTQYFGPGTRLTVL.

The J gene is TRBJ2-3, the V gene TRBV2; no firm D call. Trimming shortened V by 3 bases and J by 0 bases, and 10 bases separated the two germline ends. Germline CDR1 is SNHLY and CDR2 is FYNNEI. The CDR3 totals 15 residues. The CDR3 DNA sequence: TGTGCCAGCAGTGAGGCCAGGCGGAGCACAGATACGCAGTATTTT. Translation: CASSEARRSTDTQYF.

This clone was recorded once. The genes are TRBV27 and TRBJ2-3, with 12 bases aligning to TRBD1. J gave up 4 bases and V 8 bases, and 10 bases lay outside the gene matches. Germline loops: CDR1 MNHEY, CDR2 SMNVEV (reference sequence). CDR3 length equals 16 residues. The CDR3 nucleotides are TGTGCCAGCTCTTATGTCGGGACAGGGGGCTCAGATACGCAGTATTTT. Translating it yields CASSYVGTGGSDTQYF.

The chain carries TRBV5-6 and TRBJ2-5, with 9 bases identical to TRBD2. The CDR3 length is 16 residues. V was pared by 0 bases and J by 4 bases, with 7 bases of the junction left unmatched. Per the germline V gene, CDR1 is SGHDT and CDR2 is YYEEEE. Here the CDR3 reads CASSLELSGGRETQYF. CDR3 coding DNA: TGTGCCAGCAGCTTGGAACTTAGCGGGGGAAGAGAGACCCAGTACTTC.

V is TRBV11-2 and J is TRBJ1-4, with D unresolved. Between the trimmed V and J ends, which lost 3 bases and 7 bases, there was a span of 12 bases. Germline-derived CDR1 and CDR2 are SGHAT and FQNNGV. The CDR3 spans 14 residues. Here the CDR3 DNA reads TGTGCCAGCAGCTTGGTCTTGGGTGGTGAAAAACTGTTTTTT. Amino acid sequence: CASSLVLGGEKLFF.

DNA of the CDR3: TGTGCCAGCAGGGCCGGGTCTTACTACGAGCAGTACTTC. Its translation: CASRAGSYYEQYF. This chain joins TRBV27 and TRBJ2-7; D unclear. The CDR3 is 13 amino acids. The V end was cut by 6 bases, the J end by 3 bases, with 12 bases between. Per the germline V gene, CDR1 is MNHEY and CDR2 is SMNVEV (reference sequence).

The chain uses TRBV27 and TRBJ2-1; 8 nucleotides match TRBD1. Germline loops: CDR1 MNHEY, CDR2 SMNVEV (reference sequence). The ends lost 3 bases at V and 2 bases at J; junction bases unmatched: 12. The CDR3 length is 18 residues. As DNA, the CDR3 is TGTGCCAGCAGTTTCTTAGGGGGCAGGGGGCAGACCTACAATGAGCAGTTCTTC. Protein: CASSFLGGRGQTYNEQFF.

The chain joins TRBV27 to TRBJ2-3, with D possibly matching TRBD2 (5 bases). Trimming left V 5 bases short and J 6 bases short, with 12 bases between. CDR1 is MNHEY, CDR2 SMNVEV, per germline (reference sequence). The CDR3 covers 13 residues. The CDR3 loop is CASSPIVADTQYF. CDR3 sequence (DNA): TGTGCCAGCAGTCCCATAGTAGCGGATACGCAGTATTTT.

This chain links TRBV6-1 with TRBJ1-1; no definite D call. Trimming took 7 bases from V and 5 from J, leaving 14 bases between them. The CDR3 loop spans 13 amino acids. Germline V gene data show CDR1 as MNHNS and CDR2 as SASEGT. This CDR3 reads CASMGTLRTEAFF. The CDR3 bases are TGTGCCAGCATGGGTACCTTAAGGACTGAAGCTTTCTTT.

Details on this clone: The junction does not match germline at one end; this may be a read error. The chain couples TRBV7-9 to TRBJ1-2; the D is unclear. The CDR3 consists of 16 residues. In germline, CDR1 is SEHNR, CDR2 FQNEAQ (reference sequence). CDR3 sequence: CASSLGIGLANYGYTF. CDR3 in DNA: TGTGCCAGCAGTTTAGGTATCGGGTTAGCTAACTATGGCTACACCTTC.